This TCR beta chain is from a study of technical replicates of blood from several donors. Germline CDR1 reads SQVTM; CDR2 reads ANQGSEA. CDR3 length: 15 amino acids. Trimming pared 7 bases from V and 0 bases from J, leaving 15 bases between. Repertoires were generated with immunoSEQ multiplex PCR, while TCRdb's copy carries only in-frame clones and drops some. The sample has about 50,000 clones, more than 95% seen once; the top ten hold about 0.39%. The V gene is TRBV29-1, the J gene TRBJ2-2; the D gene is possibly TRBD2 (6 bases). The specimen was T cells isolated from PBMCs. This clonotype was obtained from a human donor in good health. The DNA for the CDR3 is TGCAGCGCCCCTGGCGGGGCTTCGAACACCGGGGAGCTGTTTTTT. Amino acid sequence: CSAPGGASNTGELFF.